One sample yielded the 15 T cell receptor beta chains listed below, sequenced in a study of cytomegalovirus exposure and HLA in healthy donors. 13 Jbeta primers and 60 Vbeta primers were used for the PCR. The protocol was immunoSEQ multiplex PCR, while the TCRdb copy is restricted to in-frame clones and leaves out a portion. The sample yields 150,000 to 250,000 clones, 79% seen once. The specimen was PBMCs. These receptors were obtained from a woman younger than 45 in good health and CMV-seropositive.

In its sample, this clone was seen a few times. The chain carries TRBV15 and TRBJ1-4; 10 nucleotides agree with TRBD1. J gave up 10 bases and V 9 bases, and 8 bases lay outside the gene matches. Looked up from germline, CDR1 is LNHNV and CDR2 is YYDKDF (reference sequence). This CDR3 has 13 amino acids. CDR3 protein: CATRGTGEGKLFF. The CDR3 DNA is TGTGCCACAAGGGGGACAGGGGAGGGAAAACTGTTTTTT.

V usage is TRBV5-6 and J usage is TRBJ2-7; TRBD2 might be the D (5 bases). The germline V and J ends were trimmed by 4 bases and 0 bases, with 11 bases remaining between them. The V gene's germline CDR1 is SGHDT and CDR2 YYEEEE. This CDR3 contains 14 residues. In DNA, the CDR3 is TGTGCCAGCAGCCGCGGGCAAATCTCCTACGAGCAGTACTTC. This codes for CASSRGQISYEQYF.

This chain links TRBV5-6 with TRBJ2-5; D not resolved. With 2 bases removed from V and 5 bases from J, the gap between germline ends came to 4 bases. The germline V gene encodes CDR1 SGHDT and CDR2 YYEEEE. The CDR3 spans 11 residues. This CDR3 is CASSFSETQYF. The CDR3, as DNA: TGTGCCAGCAGCTTTTCGGAGACCCAGTACTTC. The whole variable domain, remainder taken from reference TRBV5-6 and TRBJ2-5, is DAGVTQSPTHLIKTRGQQVTLRCSPKSGHDTVSWYQQALGQGPQFIFQYYEEEERQRGNFPDRFSGHQFPNYSSELNVNALLLGDSALYLCASSFSETQYFGPGTRLLVL.

The chain is built from TRBV7-8 and TRBJ1-2; D call uncertain. CDR3 size: 14 residues. V shed 3 bases and J shed 4 bases, with 12 bases lying between them. From germline, CDR1 is SGHVS and CDR2 FQNEAQ. CDR3 loop: CASSLGSAAYGYTF. CDR3 sequence (DNA): TGTGCCAGCAGCTTGGGGAGTGCAGCCTATGGCTACACCTTC.

J is TRBJ2-7 and V is TRBV10-1; D not certain. Germline V lookup: CDR1 WNHNN, CDR2 SYGVQD (reference sequence). The CDR3 consists of 11 residues. V was shortened by 3 bases and J by 3 bases, with 3 bases between the two germline ends. Written as DNA, the CDR3 is TGCGCCAGCAGTGACAGCTACGAGCAGTACTTC. Translating gives CASSDSYEQYF.

The chain combines TRBV9 with TRBJ1-5; the D gene is possibly TRBD1 (5 bases). The CDR3 is made up of 13 amino acids. Deletions cut 3 bases from V and 6 bases from J, with 10 bases between. Germline V gene data show CDR1 as SGDLS and CDR2 as YYNGEE. CDR3 sequence reads: CASSEGEGQPQHF. CDR3 DNA sequence: TGTGCCAGCAGCGAAGGGGAGGGTCAGCCCCAGCATTTT. Combining the CDR3 with reference TRBV9 and TRBJ1-5 gives the whole variable domain DSGVTQTPKHLITATGQRVTLRCSPRSGDLSVYWYQQSLDQGLQFLIQYYNGEERAKGNILERFSAQQFPDLHSELNLSSLELGDSALYFCASSEGEGQPQHFGDGTRLSIL.

This chain uses TRBV7-2 with TRBJ2-7; D is undetermined. CDR3 length equals 13 residues. Trimming cost V 3 bases and J 6 bases, with 12 bases left between them. Per the germline V gene, CDR1 is SGHTA and CDR2 is FQGNSA. CDR3 sequence reads: CASSLELRREQYF. The DNA for the CDR3 is TGTGCCAGCAGCTTGGAGCTTCGTCGCGAGCAGTACTTC.

This clone appeared a single time. The V gene is TRBV5-4, the J gene TRBJ2-7, with D perhaps matching TRBD1 (6 bases). V gave up 0 bases and J gave up 7 bases, with 17 bases separating them. Germline-derived CDR1 and CDR2 are SGHNT and YYREEE (reference sequence). This CDR3 has 15 amino acids. The CDR3 bases are TGTGCCAGCAGCTTGGTAGCGACAGGTGATTTAGAGCAGTACTTC. This translates into CASSLVATGDLEQYF.

This chain joins TRBV2 and TRBJ2-3; 7 positions agree with TRBD2. Germline V gives CDR1 SNHLY, CDR2 FYNNEI. CDR3 length equals 13 residues. J gave up 2 bases and V 8 bases, and 4 bases lay outside the gene matches. Here the CDR3 reads CASASGPTDTQYF. CDR3 DNA sequence: TGTGCCAGCGCTAGCGGTCCCACAGATACGCAGTATTTT.

This chain uses TRBV5-1 with TRBJ2-7; D is unclear. Germline V gene lookup returns CDR1 SGHRS and CDR2 YFSETQ. The CDR3 runs 13 residues. Trimming pared 4 bases from V and 7 bases from J, leaving 15 bases between. The CDR3 DNA reads as TGCGCCAGCAGCCCCCAAGGTACGGGTGAGCAGTACTTC. This translates into CASSPQGTGEQYF. Filled out from reference TRBV5-1 and TRBJ2-7, the complete variable domain reads KAGVTQTPRYLIKTRGQQVTLSCSPISGHRSVSWYQQTPGQGLQFLFEYFSETQRNKGNFPGRFSGRQFSNSRSEMNVSTLELGDSALYLCASSPQGTGEQYFGPGTRLTVT.

The chain links TRBV29-1 to TRBJ2-1; 13 nucleotides match TRBD2. CDR3 size: 14 residues. Germline CDR1 reads SQVTM; CDR2 reads ANQGSEA. The junction had 5 bases not matched to a gene; V was cut back by 3 bases and J by 9 bases. CDR3 DNA: TGCAGCGTTGATACTAGCGGGAGGGCCCTTGAGCAGTTCTTC. Protein product: CSVDTSGRALEQFF.

The gene calls are TRBV15 and TRBJ2-5; 10 bases fit TRBD2. Germline V gene data show CDR1 as LNHNV and CDR2 as YYDKDF (reference sequence). Trimming cost V 3 bases and J 4 bases; bases outside gene matches: 20. The CDR3 spans 20 residues. The CDR3 protein is CATSSPRGPVAGGFGETQYF. The CDR3 DNA sequence: TGTGCCACCAGCAGCCCAAGGGGGCCGGTAGCGGGAGGTTTTGGAGAGACCCAGTACTTC.

This chain joins TRBV15 and TRBJ1-4, with D possibly being TRBD1 (5 bases). The V gene's germline CDR1 is LNHNV and CDR2 YYDKDF (reference sequence). The CDR3 has 18 amino acids. Trimming removed 1 base from V and 0 bases from J, with 15 bases in between. The CDR3 DNA sequence: TGTGCCACCAGCAGAGTTAGACAGACACTTGCAACTAATGAAAAACTGTTTTTT. Translated, it gives CATSRVRQTLATNEKLFF.

The rearrangement uses TRBV10-2 and TRBJ1-2; TRBD1 aligns across 10 bases. The length of the CDR3 is 14 residues. Germline V gives CDR1 WSHSY, CDR2 SAAADI. The V and J ends lost 6 bases and 3 bases, in that order; junction bases with no gene match: 4. CDR3 protein: CASSQTGGDYGYTF. The CDR3 region has the DNA TGCGCCAGCAGCCAGACAGGGGGCGACTATGGCTACACCTTC.

This rearrangement joins TRBV4-1 to TRBJ1-2, with a possible D match to TRBD1 (6 bases). CDR1 is MGHRA, CDR2 YSYEKL, per germline. The CDR3 extends over 14 amino acids. The V end lost 3 bases, the J end lost 2 bases, and 10 bases lay between the germline ends. The chain's CDR3 is CASSQQTGNYGYTF. The CDR3 DNA reads TGCGCCAGCAGCCAGCAAACAGGGAACTATGGCTACACCTTC.